The 29 T cell receptor beta chains reported below all come from one sample, sequenced in a study of blood T cell repertoires in COVID-19. The table came from immunoSEQ multiplex PCR; TCRdb's copy has only in-frame clones and leaves some out. Counted here are roughly 140,000 clones, approximately 85% occurring once; the ten biggest clones make up around 3.2%. Sequencing was performed on peripheral blood. Every receptor here comes from a man aged 50 to 59 with acute or convalescent COVID-19.

The chain couples TRBV24-1 to TRBJ1-1, with 7 bases aligning to TRBD1. Losses at the gene ends were 9 bases for V and 0 bases for J; bases not matched to a gene: 3. CDR3 length equals 13 residues. Germline V gives CDR1 KGHDR, CDR2 SFDVKD. The DNA for the CDR3 is TGTGCCACCTCGACAGGGATGAACACTGAAGCTTTCTTT. Its translation: CATSTGMNTEAFF.

V is TRBV19 and J is TRBJ2-5, with TRBD1 as a possible D gene (5 bases). This CDR3 comprises 14 residues. V lost 4 bases, J lost 5 bases, and 14 bases lay in between. CDR1 and CDR2 (germline): LNHDA, SQIVND (reference sequence). The CDR3 is CASSTREIGETQYF. The CDR3 DNA is TGTGCCAGTAGTACCAGGGAAATTGGTGAGACCCAGTACTTC.

This chain uses TRBV30 with TRBJ1-6; D remains unclear. V was trimmed by 4 bases and J by 0 bases, leaving 7 bases between them. CDR3 length: 14 amino acids. Per germline, CDR1 GTSNPN and CDR2 SVGIG (reference sequence). CDR3 sequence reads: CAWNPSSYNSPLHF. CDR3 DNA sequence: TGTGCCTGGAATCCGAGCTCCTATAATTCACCCCTCCACTTT.

V gene TRBV7-9 combines with J gene TRBJ1-4, with a tentative D call TRBD1 (5 bases). Germline V gene data show CDR1 as SEHNR and CDR2 as FQNEAQ (reference sequence). The CDR3 length is 13 residues. V lost 2 bases to trimming and J lost 8 bases, with 9 bases between them. Here the CDR3 reads CASSLSQGEKLFF. As DNA, the CDR3 is TGTGCCAGCAGCTTAAGTCAGGGAGAAAAACTGTTTTTT.

This clone was counted once. Here the CDR3 reads CASSELGTDRAGDEQYF. In DNA, the CDR3 is TGTGCCAGCAGTGAATTGGGGACAGACAGGGCAGGCGACGAGCAGTACTTC. The chain uses TRBV6-1 and TRBJ2-7; 7 positions match TRBD1. V lost 2 bases and J lost 5; bases outside the gene matches: 15. Germline V lookup: CDR1 MNHNS, CDR2 SASEGT. CDR3 size: 17 residues.

The V call is TRBV20-1, the J call TRBJ2-1; perhaps TRBD1 as D (6 bases). This CDR3 has 16 amino acids. Trimming pared 3 bases from V and 2 bases from J, leaving 17 bases between. Germline V gene data show CDR1 as DFQATT and CDR2 as SNEGSKA (reference sequence). The CDR3 DNA reads TGCAGTGCTAGTCCCCTTCAGGGGAGTACCTACAATGAGCAGTTCTTC. Amino acids: CSASPLQGSTYNEQFF.

V is TRBV10-3 and J is TRBJ1-1; D is uncertain. The CDR3 spans 15 residues. Germline V gene sequence: CDR1 ENHRY, CDR2 SYGVKD. The germline V and J ends were trimmed by 6 bases and 4 bases, with 18 bases remaining between them. This CDR3 reads CAISSAPGEGTEAFF. CDR3 in DNA: TGTGCCATCAGCTCGGCCCCCGGGGAGGGCACTGAAGCTTTCTTT.

This sequence joins TRBV19 and TRBJ1-5, with D possibly TRBD1 on 6 matching bases. This CDR3 spans 18 amino acids. V shed 1 base and J shed 5 bases, with 21 bases lying between them. Germline V gives CDR1 LNHDA, CDR2 SQIVND (reference sequence). The CDR3 bases are TGTGCCAGTAGTATAGCTCTATACAGGGTAGTGGGTTATCAGCCCCAGCATTTT. Translated: CASSIALYRVVGYQPQHF.

This rearrangement joins TRBV7-8 to TRBJ2-3; 11 bases align to TRBD2. The length of the CDR3 is 16 residues. The V gene's germline CDR1 is SGHVS and CDR2 FQNEAQ. V trimming: 2 bases; J trimming: 2 bases; junction bases outside the gene matches: 3. DNA for the CDR3: TGTGCCAGCAGCTTATTAGCGGGAGGGTACACAGATACGCAGTATTTT. Amino acid sequence: CASSLLAGGYTDTQYF.

V gene TRBV7-3 combines with J gene TRBJ2-2; TRBD1 is a possible D gene (5 bases). V was pared by 5 bases and J by 6 bases, with 10 bases between. This CDR3 is built from 13 residues. From germline, CDR1 is SGHTA and CDR2 FQGTGA. The CDR3 protein is CASSTQTAGELFF. For the CDR3, the DNA is TGTGCCAGCAGCACCCAGACAGCCGGGGAGCTGTTTTTT.

The chain links TRBV4-1 to TRBJ1-6; D not certain. CDR1 and CDR2 (germline): MGHRA, YSYEKL. Trimming shortened V by 3 bases and J by 8 bases, and 8 bases separated the two germline ends. This CDR3 is built from 13 residues. DNA of the CDR3: TGCGCCAGCAGCCAGCGTGAGGATTCACCCCTCCACTTT. Protein: CASSQREDSPLHF.

The rearrangement joins TRBV5-1 to TRBJ2-7; 9 positions match TRBD1. The CDR3 length is 12 residues. The junction had 0 bases not matched to a gene; V was cut back by 5 bases and J by 3 bases. Germline V gene data show CDR1 as SGHRS and CDR2 as YFSETQ. CDR3 sequence (DNA): TGCGCCAGCAGGGGACAGGGCTACGAGCAGTACTTC. Amino acids: CASRGQGYEQYF.

This clone was detected a few times. The genes are TRBV29-1 and TRBJ1-1; D gene uncertain. The V gene's germline CDR1 is SQVTM and CDR2 ANQGSEA. This CDR3 has 12 residues. V was pared by 3 bases and J by 1 base, with 6 bases between. CDR3 sequence: CSVDRSNTEAFF. In DNA form, the CDR3 reads TGCAGCGTTGACAGATCGAACACTGAAGCTTTCTTT.

V is TRBV12-3 or TRBV12-4 and J is TRBJ1-1; no clear D gene. The CDR3 sequence is 13 residues long. V shed 3 bases and J shed 7 bases, with 12 bases lying between them. The CDR3 spells CASSFRRSVEAFF. CDR3 nucleotide sequence: TGTGCCAGCAGTTTCAGGAGGTCGGTTGAAGCTTTCTTT.

This sequence joins TRBV10-2 and TRBJ2-1; maybe TRBD2 (5 bases). The CDR3 spans 15 residues. Trimming removed 3 bases at V and 0 bases at J, with 9 bases between. Germline assignment: CDR1 WSHSY and CDR2 SAAADI. The CDR3 loop reads CASSDGGSSYNEQFF. In DNA, the CDR3 is TGCGCCAGCAGTGATGGTGGGAGCTCCTACAATGAGCAGTTCTTC.

CDR3 nucleotide sequence: TGCGCCAGCAGGTCCAGGGGAGTAGCTGAGACCCAGTACTTC. It translates to CASRSRGVAETQYF. The gene calls are TRBV10-2 and TRBJ2-5, with a tentative D call TRBD1 (6 bases). The CDR3 runs to 14 residues. V was pared by 6 bases and J by 5 bases, with 16 bases between. Germline CDR1 and CDR2: WSHSY and SAAADI.

The CDR3 sequence is CASKTGSFGEQYF. CDR3 bases: TGTGCCAGCAAGACAGGGTCTTTTGGGGAGCAGTACTTC. This chain uses TRBV5-8 with TRBJ2-7; 7 bases match TRBD1. There are 13 residues in the CDR3. Unmatched junction bases numbered 10, after V lost 6 bases and J lost 7 bases. The germline gives CDR1 SGHTS, CDR2 YDEGEE.

V gene TRBV10-3 combines with J gene TRBJ1-6; possible D gene TRBD1, 6 bases. Germline V gives CDR1 ENHRY, CDR2 SYGVKD. V lost 6 bases, J lost 0 bases, and 9 bases lay in between. The CDR3 contains 15 residues. The CDR3 sequence is CAISRDTSYNSPLHF. In DNA form, the CDR3 reads TGTGCCATCAGCCGGGACACCTCCTATAATTCACCCCTCCACTTT.

This chain links TRBV7-9 with TRBJ2-1; D ambiguous. V lost 0 bases and J lost 12, with 12 bases in between. The V gene's germline CDR1 is SEHNR and CDR2 FQNEAQ (reference sequence). This CDR3 is 13 amino acids long. The CDR3 loop reads CASSLALAGVQFF. The CDR3 DNA follows: TGTGCCAGCAGCTTAGCGCTGGCTGGTGTGCAGTTCTTC.

This clone occurred once. V and J are TRBV28 and TRBJ1-6; D uncertain. The V end was cut by 5 bases, the J end by 10 bases, with 6 bases between. Germline CDR1 MDHEN, CDR2 SYDVKM. This CDR3 is 11 amino acids long. As DNA, the CDR3 is TGTGCCAGCAGTGAGAACTCACCCCTCCACTTT. This sequence encodes CASSENSPLHF.

The rearrangement links TRBV11-3 to TRBJ1-3; tentative D call: TRBD1 (6 bases). The CDR3 totals 14 residues. The V end was cut by 5 bases, the J end by 8 bases, with 16 bases between. Germline V CDR1 and CDR2: SGHNT, YENEEA. The CDR3 region is CASSGAAYRDTIYF. Written as DNA, the CDR3 is TGTGCCAGCAGCGGAGCGGCGTACAGGGACACCATATATTTT.

The chain links TRBV5-5 to TRBJ1-2; 9 bases line up with TRBD1. V shed 4 bases, J shed 6 bases, and the junction held 7 bases outside the gene matches. CDR1 is SGHKS, CDR2 YYEKEE, per germline (reference sequence). This CDR3 has 14 residues. The CDR3 DNA reads as TGTGCCAGCAGCGCCCGGGACAGGGCCCATGGCTACACCTTC. Protein sequence: CASSARDRAHGYTF.

The rearrangement links TRBV9 to TRBJ2-2; TRBD2 might be the D (7 bases). The CDR3 loop spans 18 amino acids. Trimming stripped 4 bases from V and 2 bases from J, with 21 bases between. Germline CDR1 and CDR2: SGDLS and YYNGEE. CDR3 nucleotide sequence: TGTGCCAGCAGCCCCCTTCATTCGGGGGGCGGTAACACCGGGGAGCTGTTTTTT. Residues: CASSPLHSGGGNTGELFF.

This clone was recorded only once. The chain carries TRBV7-2 and TRBJ2-3; D is perhaps TRBD1 (6 bases). Trimming removed 1 base at V and 2 bases at J, with 16 bases between. The CDR3 spans 17 residues. Germline V gives CDR1 SGHTA, CDR2 FQGNSA. CDR3 amino acids: CASSLGAAGALTDTQYF. DNA for the CDR3: TGTGCCAGCAGCTTAGGGGCAGCAGGGGCCCTCACAGATACGCAGTATTTT. Full variable domain (rest looked up from reference TRBV7-2 and TRBJ2-3): GAGVSQSPSNKVTEKGKDVELRCDPISGHTALYWYRQSLGQGLEFLIYFQGNSAPDKSGLPSDRFSAERTGGSVSTLTIQRTQQEDSAVYLCASSLGAAGALTDTQYFGPGTRLTVL.

This clone was recorded once. The chain uses TRBV13 and TRBJ2-1, with D tentatively TRBD2 (5 bases). V gave up 8 bases and J gave up 0 bases, with 17 bases separating them. The CDR3 runs 16 residues. Germline CDR1 is PRHDT and CDR2 is FYEKMQ (reference sequence). As DNA, the CDR3 is TGTGCCAGCGGTTCCCGGGGTAGCTCCTCCTACAATGAGCAGTTCTTC. Protein sequence: CASGSRGSSSYNEQFF.

The rearrangement links TRBV6-6 to TRBJ2-7; 10 bases map to TRBD2. V dropped 6 bases and J dropped 5; count of bases not matched to a gene: 10. The CDR3 is 15 residues long. Looked up from germline, CDR1 is MNHNY and CDR2 is SVGAGI (reference sequence). CDR3 protein: CASSQPSGSRNEQYF. CDR3 sequence (DNA): TGTGCCAGCAGCCAACCTAGCGGGAGTAGGAACGAGCAGTACTTC.

The chain links TRBV5-4 to TRBJ1-4; D unclear. Germline-derived CDR1 and CDR2 are SGHNT and YYREEE (reference sequence). The CDR3 has 14 amino acids. The V end lost 2 bases, the J end lost 7 bases, and 12 bases lay between the germline ends. The CDR3 DNA is TGTGCCAGCAGCTTAGGCGTCGAGGGTGAAAAACTGTTTTTT. Protein sequence: CASSLGVEGEKLFF.

The chain employs TRBV18 and TRBJ2-3; 8 nucleotides match TRBD1. The CDR3 runs to 15 residues. The V and J ends lost 2 bases and 4 bases, in that order; junction bases with no gene match: 5. Germline V gene sequence: CDR1 KGHSH, CDR2 LQKENI. CDR3 sequence: CASSPRQGASDTQYF. DNA for the CDR3: TGTGCCAGCTCACCAAGGCAGGGGGCCTCAGATACGCAGTATTTT.

The gene calls are TRBV7-9 and TRBJ2-3, with 7 bases identical to TRBD2. The CDR3 runs to 16 residues. The germline V gene has CDR1 SEHNR and CDR2 FQNEAQ (reference sequence). V lost 1 base, J lost 0 bases, and 4 bases stayed unmatched. The CDR3 protein is CASSLGQGLSTDTQYF. For the CDR3, the DNA is TGTGCCAGCAGCTTAGGGCAGGGACTAAGCACAGATACGCAGTATTTT.